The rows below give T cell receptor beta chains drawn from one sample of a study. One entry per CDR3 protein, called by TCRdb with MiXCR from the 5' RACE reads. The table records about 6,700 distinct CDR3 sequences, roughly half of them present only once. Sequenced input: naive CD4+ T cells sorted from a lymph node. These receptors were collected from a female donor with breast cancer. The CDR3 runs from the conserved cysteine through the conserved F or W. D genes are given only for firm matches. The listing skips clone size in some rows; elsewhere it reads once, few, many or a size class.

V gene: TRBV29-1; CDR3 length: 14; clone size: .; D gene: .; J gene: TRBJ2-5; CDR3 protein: CSARRWSDDGTQYF; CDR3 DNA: TGCAGCGCCCGCAGGTGGTCAGACGATGGGACCCAGTACTTC
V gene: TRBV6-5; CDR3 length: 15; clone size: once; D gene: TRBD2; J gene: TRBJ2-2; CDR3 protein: CASTPAGANTGELFF; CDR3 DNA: TGTGCCAGCACTCCGGCGGGGGCGAACACCGGGGAGCTGTTTTTT
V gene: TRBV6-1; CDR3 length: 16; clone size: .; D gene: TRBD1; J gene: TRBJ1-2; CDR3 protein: CASGVLPGQGNYGYTF; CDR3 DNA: TGTGCCAGCGGTGTGCTTCCGGGACAGGGTAACTATGGCTACACCTTC
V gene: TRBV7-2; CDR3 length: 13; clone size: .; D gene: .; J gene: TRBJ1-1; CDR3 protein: CASSLPLDTEAFF; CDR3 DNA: TGTGCCAGCAGCTTACCGCTAGACACTGAAGCTTTCTTT
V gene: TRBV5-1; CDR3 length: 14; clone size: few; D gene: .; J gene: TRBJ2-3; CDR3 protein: CASLRGGSTDTQYF; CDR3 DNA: TGCGCCAGCTTAAGAGGCGGAAGCACAGATACGCAGTATTTT
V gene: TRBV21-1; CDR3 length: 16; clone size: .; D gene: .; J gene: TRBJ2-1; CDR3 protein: CASSKDFIRRYNEQFF; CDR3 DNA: TGTGCCAGCAGCAAAGACTTTATTCGACGCTACAATGAGCAGTTCTTC
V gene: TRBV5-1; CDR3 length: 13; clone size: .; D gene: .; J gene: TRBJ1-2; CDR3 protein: CASSPGGTDGNTF; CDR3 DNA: TGCGCCAGCAGCCCCGGAGGAACGGATGGCAACACCTTC
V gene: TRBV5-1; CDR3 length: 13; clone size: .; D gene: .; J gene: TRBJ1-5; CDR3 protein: CASSEDQNQPQHF; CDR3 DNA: TGCGCCAGCAGCGAGGACCAGAATCAGCCCCAGCATTTT
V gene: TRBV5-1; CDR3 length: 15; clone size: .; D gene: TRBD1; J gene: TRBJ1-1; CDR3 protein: CASSSQGASNTEAFF; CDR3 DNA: TGCGCCAGCAGCTCACAGGGGGCCTCGAACACTGAAGCTTTCTTT
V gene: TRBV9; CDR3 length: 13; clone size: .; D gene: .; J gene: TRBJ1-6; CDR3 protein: CASSAYDNSPLHF; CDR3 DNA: TGTGCCAGCAGCGCCTATGATAATTCACCCCTCCACTTT
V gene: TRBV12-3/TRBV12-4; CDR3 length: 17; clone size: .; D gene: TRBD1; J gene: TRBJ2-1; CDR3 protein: CASSFTGTGTSYNEQFF; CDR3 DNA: TGTGCCAGCAGTTTTACAGGGACAGGGACCTCCTACAATGAGCAGTTCTTC
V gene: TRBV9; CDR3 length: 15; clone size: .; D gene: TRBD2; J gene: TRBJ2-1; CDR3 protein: CASSVDGRGHNEQFF; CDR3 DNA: TGTGCCAGCAGCGTAGACGGGAGGGGACATAATGAGCAGTTCTTC
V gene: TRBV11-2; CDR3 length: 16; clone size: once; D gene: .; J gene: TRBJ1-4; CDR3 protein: CASSLVSSGGNEKLFF; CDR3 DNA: TGTGCCAGCAGCTTAGTTTCATCGGGGGGGAATGAAAAACTGTTTTTT
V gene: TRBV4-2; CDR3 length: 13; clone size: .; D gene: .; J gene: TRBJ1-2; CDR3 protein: CASSQDRIGGYTF; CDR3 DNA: TGTGCCAGCAGCCAAGATCGAATCGGAGGCTACACCTTC
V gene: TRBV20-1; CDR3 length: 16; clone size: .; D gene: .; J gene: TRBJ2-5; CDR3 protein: CSARSLLDQYQETQYF; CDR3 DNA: TGCAGTGCTAGATCGCTCCTTGACCAGTACCAAGAGACCCAGTACTTC
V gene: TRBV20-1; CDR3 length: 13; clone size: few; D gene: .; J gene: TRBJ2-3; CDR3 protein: CSARMTVADTQYF; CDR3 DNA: TGCAGTGCTAGGATGACCGTGGCAGATACGCAGTATTTT
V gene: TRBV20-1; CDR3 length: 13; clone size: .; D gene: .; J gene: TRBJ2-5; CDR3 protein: CSALDYLQETQYF; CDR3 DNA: TGCAGTGCTCTGGACTATCTTCAAGAGACCCAGTACTTC
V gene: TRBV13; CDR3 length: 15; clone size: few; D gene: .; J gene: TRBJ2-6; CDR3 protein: CASSRQFSGANVLTF; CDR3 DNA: TGTGCCAGCAGCCGACAGTTCTCTGGGGCCAACGTCCTGACTTTC
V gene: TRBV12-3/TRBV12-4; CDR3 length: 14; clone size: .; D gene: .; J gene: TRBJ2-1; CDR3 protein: CASSKAEPGNEQFF; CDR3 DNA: TGTGCCAGCAGTAAAGCCGAGCCCGGGAATGAGCAGTTCTTC
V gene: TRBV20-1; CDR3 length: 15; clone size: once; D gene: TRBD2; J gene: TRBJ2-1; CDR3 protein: CSVLGTISSYNEQFF; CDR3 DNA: TGCAGTGTATTGGGGACTATCAGCTCCTACAATGAGCAGTTCTTC
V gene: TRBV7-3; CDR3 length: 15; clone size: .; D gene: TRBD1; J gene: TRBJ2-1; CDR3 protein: CASSLQGASHNEQFF; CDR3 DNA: TGTGCCAGCAGCTTACAGGGGGCAAGCCACAATGAGCAGTTCTTC
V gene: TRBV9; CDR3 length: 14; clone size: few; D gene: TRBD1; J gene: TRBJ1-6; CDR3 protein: CASSVRQGNSPLHF; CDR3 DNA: TGTGCCAGCAGCGTAAGACAGGGGAACTCACCCCTCCACTTT
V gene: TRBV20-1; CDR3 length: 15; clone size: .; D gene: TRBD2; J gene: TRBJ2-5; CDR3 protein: CSAHSHGREQETRYF; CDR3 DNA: TGCAGTGCTCATAGTCACGGGCGGGAGCAAGAGACCCGGTACTTT
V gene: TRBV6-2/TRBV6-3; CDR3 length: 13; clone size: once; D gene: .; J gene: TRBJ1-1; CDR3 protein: CASSYWVETEAFF; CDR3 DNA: TGTGCCAGCAGTTACTGGGTAGAGACTGAAGCTTTCTTT
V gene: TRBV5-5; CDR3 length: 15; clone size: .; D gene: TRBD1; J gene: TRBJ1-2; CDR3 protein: CASSSSHGTDYGYTF; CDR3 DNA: TGTGCCAGCAGCTCCTCCCACGGGACAGACTATGGCTACACCTTC
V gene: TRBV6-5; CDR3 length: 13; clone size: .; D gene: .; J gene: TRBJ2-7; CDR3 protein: CASSYSNPYEQYF; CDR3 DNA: TGTGCCAGCAGTTACTCGAACCCGTACGAGCAGTACTTC
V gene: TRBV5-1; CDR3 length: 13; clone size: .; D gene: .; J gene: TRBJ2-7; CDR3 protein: CASSLAGTYEQYF; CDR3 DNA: TGCGCCAGCAGCTTGGCGGGGACCTACGAGCAGTACTTC
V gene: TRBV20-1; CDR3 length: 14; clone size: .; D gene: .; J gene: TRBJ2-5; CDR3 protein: CSARYNRGGETQYF; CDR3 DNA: TGCAGTGCTAGATATAACAGGGGAGGGGAGACCCAGTACTTC
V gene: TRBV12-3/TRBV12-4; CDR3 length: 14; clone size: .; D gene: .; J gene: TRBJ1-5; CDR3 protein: CASSFLGENQPQHF; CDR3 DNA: TGTGCCAGCAGTTTTTTAGGAGAGAATCAGCCCCAGCATTTT
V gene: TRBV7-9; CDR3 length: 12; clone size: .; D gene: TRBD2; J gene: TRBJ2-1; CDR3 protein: CASSYLAGEQFF; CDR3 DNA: TGTGCCAGCAGTTACCTAGCGGGAGAGCAGTTCTTC
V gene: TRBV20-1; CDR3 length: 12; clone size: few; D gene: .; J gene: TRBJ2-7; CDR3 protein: CSAQGSDLEQYF; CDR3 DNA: TGCAGTGCTCAGGGATCCGATCTCGAGCAGTACTTC